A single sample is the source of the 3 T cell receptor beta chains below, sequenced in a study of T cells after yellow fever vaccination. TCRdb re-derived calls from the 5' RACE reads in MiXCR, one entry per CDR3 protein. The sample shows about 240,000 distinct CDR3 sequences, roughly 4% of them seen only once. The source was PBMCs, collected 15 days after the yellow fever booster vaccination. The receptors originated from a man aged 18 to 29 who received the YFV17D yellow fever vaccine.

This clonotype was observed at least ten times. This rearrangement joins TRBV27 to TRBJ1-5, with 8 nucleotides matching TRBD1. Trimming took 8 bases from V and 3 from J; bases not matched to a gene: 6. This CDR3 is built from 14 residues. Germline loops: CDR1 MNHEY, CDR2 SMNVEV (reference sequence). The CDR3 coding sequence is TGTGCCAGCCTCGGACAGGGTATCAATCAGCCCCAGCATTTT. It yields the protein CASLGQGINQPQHF.

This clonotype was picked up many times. The CDR3 protein is CSVEDHSGADTQYF. The CDR3 nucleotides are TGCAGCGTTGAAGATCATAGCGGGGCAGATACGCAGTATTTT. The V call is TRBV29-1, the J call TRBJ2-3; 8 nucleotides line up with TRBD2. Trimming cost V 0 bases and J 4 bases; bases outside gene matches: 3. The CDR3 runs 14 residues. The germline V gene encodes CDR1 SQVTM and CDR2 ANQGSEA.

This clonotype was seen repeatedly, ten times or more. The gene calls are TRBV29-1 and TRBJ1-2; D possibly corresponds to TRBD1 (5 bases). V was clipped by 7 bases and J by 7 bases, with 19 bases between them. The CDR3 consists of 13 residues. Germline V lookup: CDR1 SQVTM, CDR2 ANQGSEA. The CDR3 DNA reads TGCAGCGAGGAGATGCAGGGTGCTACTGGCTACACCTTC. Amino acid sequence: CSEEMQGATGYTF.